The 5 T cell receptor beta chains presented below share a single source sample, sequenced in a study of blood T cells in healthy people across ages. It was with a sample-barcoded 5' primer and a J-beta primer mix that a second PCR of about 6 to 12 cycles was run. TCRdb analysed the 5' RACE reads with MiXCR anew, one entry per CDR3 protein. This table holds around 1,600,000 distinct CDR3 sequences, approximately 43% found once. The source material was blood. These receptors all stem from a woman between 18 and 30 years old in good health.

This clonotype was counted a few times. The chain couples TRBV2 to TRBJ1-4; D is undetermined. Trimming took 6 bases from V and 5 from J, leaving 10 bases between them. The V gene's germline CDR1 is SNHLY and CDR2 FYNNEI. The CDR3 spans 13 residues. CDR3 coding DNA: TGTGCCAGCAGGCCGGCAGTGAATGAAAAACTGTTTTTT. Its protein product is CASRPAVNEKLFF.

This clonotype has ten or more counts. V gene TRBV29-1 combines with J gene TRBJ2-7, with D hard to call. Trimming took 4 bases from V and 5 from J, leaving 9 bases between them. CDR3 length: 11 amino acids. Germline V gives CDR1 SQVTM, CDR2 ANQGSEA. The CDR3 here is CSVALLNEQYF. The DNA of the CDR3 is TGCAGCGTTGCCCTACTCAACGAGCAGTACTTC.

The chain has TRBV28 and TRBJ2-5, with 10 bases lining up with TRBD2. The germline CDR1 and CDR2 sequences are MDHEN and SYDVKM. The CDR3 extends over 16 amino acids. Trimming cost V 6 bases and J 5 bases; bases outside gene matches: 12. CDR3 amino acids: CASRTTAGGPLETQYF. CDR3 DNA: TGTGCCAGCAGAACAACAGCGGGGGGGCCGTTGGAGACCCAGTACTTC. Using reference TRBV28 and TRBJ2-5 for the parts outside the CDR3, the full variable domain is DVKVTQSSRYLVKRTGEKVFLECVQDMDHENMFWYRQDPGLGLRLIYFSYDVKMKEKGDIPEGYSVSREKKERFSLILESASTNQTSMYLCASRTTAGGPLETQYFGPGTRLLVL.

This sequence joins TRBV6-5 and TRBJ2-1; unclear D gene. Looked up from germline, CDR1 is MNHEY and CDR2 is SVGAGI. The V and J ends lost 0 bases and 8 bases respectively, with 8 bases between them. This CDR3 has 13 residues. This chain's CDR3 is CASSYSSGDEQFF. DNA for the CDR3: TGTGCCAGCAGTTACTCGTCAGGAGATGAGCAGTTCTTC.

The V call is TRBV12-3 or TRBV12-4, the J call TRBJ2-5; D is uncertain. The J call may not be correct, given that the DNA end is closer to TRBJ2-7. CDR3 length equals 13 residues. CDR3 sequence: CARHCRAGAEQYF. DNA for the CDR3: TGTGCCAGACACTGTCGGGCTGGTGCCGAGCAGTACTTC.